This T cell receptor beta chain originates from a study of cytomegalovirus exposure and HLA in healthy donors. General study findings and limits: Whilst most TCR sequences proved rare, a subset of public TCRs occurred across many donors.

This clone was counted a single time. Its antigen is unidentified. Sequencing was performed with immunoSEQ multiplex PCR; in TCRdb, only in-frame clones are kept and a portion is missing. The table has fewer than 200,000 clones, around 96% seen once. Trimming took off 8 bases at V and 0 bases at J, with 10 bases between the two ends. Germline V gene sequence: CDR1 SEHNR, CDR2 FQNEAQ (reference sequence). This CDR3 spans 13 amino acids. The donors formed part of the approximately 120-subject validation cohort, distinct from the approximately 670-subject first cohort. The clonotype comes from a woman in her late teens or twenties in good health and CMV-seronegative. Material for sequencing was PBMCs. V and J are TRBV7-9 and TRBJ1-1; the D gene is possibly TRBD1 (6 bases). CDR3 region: CASCGQMNTEAFF. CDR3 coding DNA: TGTGCCAGCTGTGGACAGATGAACACTGAAGCTTTCTTT.